Described below is a single T cell receptor beta chain sequence and its context. TCRdb keeps only in-frame clones here, not all; method: immunoSEQ multiplex PCR. The sample includes around 64,000 clones, about 74% of them seen just once. Germline loops: CDR1 GTSNPN, CDR2 SVGIG (reference sequence). The V gene end was trimmed by 1 base and the J gene end by 6 bases; junction bases not matched to a gene: 8. The CDR3 has 14 amino acids. This sample was included in a study of radiation and T cells in renal cell carcinoma. Time point here: blood 4 weeks post-SBRT, at nephrectomy. Treatment meaning: 15 Gy SBRT to primary tumor, nephrectomy 4 weeks later. Nephrectomy followed 15 Gy stereotactic body radiation by 4 weeks.

The input for sequencing was blood, taken from a patient whose treatment included radiotherapy and nephrectomy. This chain connects TRBV30 to TRBJ2-5; 7 bases are shared with TRBD2. The TCR comes from a man aged 60 to 69 with renal cell carcinoma. The CDR3: CAWSDGQGGQTQYF. The CDR3 DNA sequence: TGTGCCTGGAGTGATGGGCAGGGAGGGCAGACCCAGTACTTC. Supplemented by reference TRBV30 and TRBJ2-5, the full variable domain reads SQTIHQWPATLVQPVGSPLSLECTVEGTSNPNLYWYRQAAGRGLQLLFYSVGIGQISSEVPQNLSASRPQDRQFILSSKKLLLSDSGFYLCAWSDGQGGQTQYFGPGTRLLVL.